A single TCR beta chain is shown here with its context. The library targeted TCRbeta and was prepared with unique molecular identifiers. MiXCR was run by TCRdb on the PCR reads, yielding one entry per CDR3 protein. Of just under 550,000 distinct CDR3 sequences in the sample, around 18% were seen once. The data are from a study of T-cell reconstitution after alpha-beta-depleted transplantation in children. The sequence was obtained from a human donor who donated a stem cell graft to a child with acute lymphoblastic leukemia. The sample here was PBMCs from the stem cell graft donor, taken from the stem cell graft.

Written as DNA, the CDR3 is TGCAGTGTTTTGGGAGGGGGCGCCAGGGGCTACACCTTC. Translated, it gives CSVLGGGARGYTF. The rearrangement uses TRBV20-1 and TRBJ1-2; TRBD1 agrees at 7 bases. CDR1 is DFQATT and CDR2 is SNEGSKA in the germline V gene (reference sequence). CDR3 length: 13 residues. The trim removed 7 bases at V and 8 bases at J, leaving 13 bases unmatched.